This entry lists 2 T cell receptor beta chains sequenced from one sample in a study of shared clonotypes between healthy human individuals. Profiled with immunoSEQ multiplex PCR; TCRdb holds only in-frame clones, not every one. The sample has a few million clones; just over 90% are singletons. Only CD45RO-negative cells positively selected for CCR7 counted as naive CD8 cells, so terminally differentiated effector memory CD45RA+ cells were excluded. Sequencing input: naive CD8+ T cells from PBMCs. Receptor source: a man between 18 and 35 years old in good health. Some clones in this sample may be carry-over from other donors' samples.

V is TRBV5-6 and J is TRBJ1-1; D might be TRBD1 (6 bases). The CDR3 has 15 residues. The germline gives CDR1 SGHDT, CDR2 YYEEEE. V was pared by 3 bases and J by 2 bases, with 14 bases between. CDR3 in amino acids: CASSSRDTFNTEAFF. CDR3 sequence (DNA): TGTGCCAGCAGCTCTCGGGACACCTTCAACACTGAAGCTTTCTTT.

The chain recombines TRBV2 with TRBJ2-7; 8 bases align to TRBD2. Germline CDR1 and CDR2: SNHLY and FYNNEI. The CDR3 consists of 14 residues. Trimming at V came to 4 bases and at J to 3 bases, leaving 5 bases not matched to a gene. CDR3 nucleotide sequence: TGTGCCAGCAGTGTGCAAGCGGGAGACTACGAGCAGTACTTC. Its protein is CASSVQAGDYEQYF. Variable domain in full (rest from reference TRBV2 and TRBJ2-7): EPEVTQTPSHQVTQMGQEVILRCVPISNHLYFYWYRQILGQKVEFLVSFYNNEISEKSEIFDDQFSVERPDGSNFTLKIRSTKLEDSAMYFCASSVQAGDYEQYFGPGTRLTVT.